What follows are 18 T cell receptor beta chains derived from one specimen sequenced in a study of cytomegalovirus exposure and HLA in healthy donors listed by TCRdb under 2017. The receptor library was made with the immunoSEQ multiplex PCR assay. The multiplex PCR relied on a mix of 60 forward primers for TCR Vbeta segments and 13 reverse primers for TCR Jbeta segments. The table comes from immuneACCESS by way of TCRdb, which keeps in-frame sequences with V and J called. Part of the clones is missing from these tables; in studies checked, under half for an unresolved V gene and the rest for unknown reasons. The sample records roughly 55,000 clones, 65% to 80% of which are singletons. Approximately 2.3% of the sample lies in the top ten. Sequencing was performed on PBMCs. The source is a female donor in good health and CMV-seronegative.

The chain links TRBV5-5 to TRBJ2-7, with D possibly matching TRBD2 (5 bases). The ends were cut back, 0 bases at V and 3 bases at J, with 10 bases in the middle. This CDR3 has 14 residues. Germline V CDR1 and CDR2: SGHKS, YYEKEE (reference sequence). The CDR3 DNA sequence: TGTGCCAGCAGCTTGGATCCGGGATTCTACGAGCAGTACTTC. This sequence encodes CASSLDPGFYEQYF.

The chain combines TRBV9 with TRBJ1-2; D remains unclear. Germline values: CDR1 SGDLS, CDR2 YYNGEE. This CDR3 is 13 amino acids long. Trimming pared 3 bases from V and 0 bases from J, leaving 6 bases between. Written as DNA, the CDR3 is TGTGCCAGCAGCGAAGGAGCTAACTATGGCTACACCTTC. It specifies CASSEGANYGYTF.

This clone was picked up a small number of times. This chain links TRBV6-6 with TRBJ1-1, with no clear D. V was clipped by 4 bases and J by 3 bases, with 3 bases between them. The CDR3 is made up of 11 amino acids. Looked up from germline, CDR1 is MNHNY and CDR2 is SVGAGI (reference sequence). The CDR3 DNA reads TGTGCCAGCAGTTTAGACACTGAAGCTTTCTTT. Protein product: CASSLDTEAFF.

V is TRBV6-1 and J is TRBJ1-4, with D perhaps TRBD1 (5 bases). The germline V gene encodes CDR1 MNHNS and CDR2 SASEGT. The CDR3 is 14 amino acids. V dropped 1 base and J dropped 7 bases, with 10 bases sitting between them. Here the CDR3 DNA reads TGTGCCAGCAGTGAAGTCCAGGGAGGTGAAAAACTGTTTTTT. It encodes CASSEVQGGEKLFF.

This clone was seen a handful of times. The genes are TRBV19 and TRBJ2-3; tentatively, D is TRBD1 (6 bases). The germline V gene has CDR1 LNHDA and CDR2 SQIVND (reference sequence). Trimming cost V 2 bases and J 7 bases, with 13 bases left between them. There are 14 residues in the CDR3. CDR3 in DNA: TGTGCCAGTAGTATACAAGGGGGAGTGAATACGCAGTATTTT. Protein product: CASSIQGGVNTQYF.

As for this clone: Within the sample, other DNA sequences also encode this same CDR3. The CDR3 nucleotides read TGTGCCAGCAGCCAAGGAACAGGCTACGAGCAGTACTTC. It codes for CASSQGTGYEQYF. The V call is TRBV14, the J call TRBJ2-7, with D possibly TRBD1 on 5 matching bases. Trimming pared 1 base from V and 3 bases from J, leaving 7 bases between. The CDR3 runs to 13 residues. Germline V gene sequence: CDR1 SGHDN, CDR2 FVKESK.

The chain couples TRBV1 to TRBJ2-7; the listed D gene, TRBD2, was not tested against the DNA. TRBV1 is a documented pseudogene. The length of the CDR3 is 16 residues. The CDR3 region is CTSPGGLTHSSYEQYF. CDR3 DNA sequence: TGCACCAGCCCGGGGGGGCTCACCCACAGCTCCTACGAGCAGTACTTC.

This clone was seen more than once but under ten times. The CDR3 sequence is CASSGQGAPDTQYF. CDR3 in DNA: TGTGCCAGCAGTGGACAGGGGGCTCCAGATACGCAGTATTTT. V and J are TRBV6-5 and TRBJ2-3; TRBD1 matches 11 bases. The CDR3 extends over 14 amino acids. Trimming took 5 bases from V and 4 from J; bases not matched to a gene: 2. CDR1 is MNHEY and CDR2 is SVGAGI in the germline V gene.

The chain is built from TRBV2 and TRBJ2-2; D gene unclear. V lost 5 bases and J 5 bases, leaving 12 bases between the germline ends. The length of the CDR3 is 14 residues. Germline assignment: CDR1 SNHLY and CDR2 FYNNEI. In nucleotides, the CDR3 is TGTGCCAGCAGTCCCACGGGTGGGACCGGGGAGCTGTTTTTT. This codes for CASSPTGGTGELFF.

V is TRBV9 and J is TRBJ2-1; TRBD2 matches at 7 bases. V was clipped by 5 bases and J by 0 bases; unmatched bases: 5. This CDR3 has 15 residues. Germline-derived CDR1 and CDR2 are SGDLS and YYNGEE. DNA of the CDR3: TGTGCCAGCAGAGCTAGCGGCAGCTCCTACAATGAGCAGTTCTTC. It yields the protein CASRASGSSYNEQFF. Combining the CDR3 with reference TRBV9 and TRBJ2-1 gives the whole variable domain DSGVTQTPKHLITATGQRVTLRCSPRSGDLSVYWYQQSLDQGLQFLIQYYNGEERAKGNILERFSAQQFPDLHSELNLSSLELGDSALYFCASRASGSSYNEQFFGPGTRLTVL.

This chain uses TRBV6-5 with TRBJ2-5; D ambiguous. CDR3 length: 14 amino acids. Between the trimmed V and J ends, which lost 2 bases and 3 bases, there was a span of 10 bases. Germline lookup yields CDR1 MNHEY and CDR2 SVGAGI. The CDR3 here is CASSYRQAKETQYF. The CDR3, as DNA: TGTGCCAGCAGTTACCGGCAGGCAAAAGAGACCCAGTACTTC.

V usage is TRBV28 and J usage is TRBJ2-2; TRBD2 might be the D (7 bases). The CDR3 is 16 residues long. V was clipped by 5 bases and J by 4 bases, with 17 bases between them. Germline V gene lookup returns CDR1 MDHEN and CDR2 SYDVKM. CDR3 loop: CASSAPGGQGTGELFF. Here the CDR3 DNA reads TGTGCCAGCAGTGCACCGGGGGGCCAGGGCACCGGGGAGCTGTTTTTT.

The chain combines TRBV6-1 with TRBJ2-2, with TRBD1 matching over 8 bases. With 4 bases clipped from V and 3 bases from J, the junction kept 4 bases outside the gene matches. In germline, CDR1 is MNHNS, CDR2 SASEGT. The CDR3 extends over 15 amino acids. CDR3 in DNA: TGTGCCAGCAGTGCTGACAGGGGCTACACCGGGGAGCTGTTTTTT. It codes for CASSADRGYTGELFF.

On this clone: The same CDR3 also results from other DNA sequences found in this sample. V is TRBV30 and J is TRBJ1-6; TRBD1 matches at 7 bases. V lost 7 bases and J lost 7; bases outside the gene matches: 25. The CDR3 sequence is 19 residues long. Per germline, CDR1 GTSNPN and CDR2 SVGIG (reference sequence). CDR3 region: CALLRDSGKSPVLNSPLHF. The CDR3 nucleotides read TGTGCCTTGCTCCGGGACAGTGGGAAAAGCCCCGTCCTCAATTCACCCCTCCACTTT.

V is TRBV27 and J is TRBJ2-7; tentative D call: TRBD2 (6 bases). Germline CDR1 is MNHEY and CDR2 is SMNVEV (reference sequence). Trimming shortened V by 3 bases and J by 4 bases, and 13 bases separated the two germline ends. This CDR3 contains 14 residues. CDR3 nucleotide sequence: TGTGCCAGCAGTTTTGGGGACTCACTTTACGAGCAGTACTTC. Its translation is CASSFGDSLYEQYF.

The chain joins TRBV7-6 to TRBJ1-1; 10 bases are shared with TRBD1. Losses at the gene ends were 3 bases for V and 5 bases for J; bases not matched to a gene: 9. The CDR3 is made up of 16 amino acids. Germline V gene data show CDR1 as SGHVS and CDR2 as FNYEAQ. The CDR3 is CASSLSIPGQGTEAFF. The CDR3 region has the DNA TGTGCCAGCAGCTTGTCAATTCCGGGACAGGGGACTGAAGCTTTCTTT.

The V and J genes are TRBV19 and TRBJ2-7; 11 nucleotides align to TRBD1. Germline assignment: CDR1 LNHDA and CDR2 SQIVND (reference sequence). Trimming cost V 4 bases and J 6 bases; bases outside gene matches: 2. CDR3 length: 13 amino acids. CDR3 in amino acids: CASSRDRGAEQYF. The CDR3 DNA is TGTGCCAGTAGTAGGGACAGGGGGGCCGAGCAGTACTTC.

The chain combines TRBV11-3 with TRBJ1-6, with TRBD1 as a possible D gene (5 bases). Looked up from germline, CDR1 is SGHNT and CDR2 is YENEEA. V lost 0 bases, J lost 8 bases, and 11 bases lay in between. The CDR3 is 15 residues long. The chain's CDR3 is CASSLDGHSDSPLHF. For the CDR3, the DNA is TGTGCCAGCAGCTTAGATGGACATTCCGATTCACCCCTCCACTTT.